This TCR beta chain derives from a study of T cells after yellow fever vaccination. TCRdb re-analysed the 5' RACE reads in MiXCR, keeping a single row per CDR3 protein. The sample includes 450,000 to 550,000 distinct CDR3 sequences, 21% of them seen just once. Germline loops: CDR1 MGHRA, CDR2 YSYEKL. V was pared by 1 base and J by 5 bases, with 11 bases between. CDR3 length: 14 amino acids. This clonotype was observed a handful of times. This specimen was PBMCs, taken approximately 22 days after the first yellow fever vaccination. The V and J genes are TRBV4-1 and TRBJ1-1; D is ambiguous. This receptor was taken from a man aged 18 to 29 who received the YFV17D yellow fever vaccine. The CDR3 sequence: CASSQGPGLTEAFF. The CDR3 DNA reads as TGCGCCAGCAGCCAAGGTCCAGGATTAACTGAAGCTTTCTTT.